The sample holds many counts of the clone carrying this T cell receptor beta chain. The antigen is not known. Certain patients, namely those with other autoimmune diseases, uncontrolled infections, pregnancy or lactation, were excluded. PBMCs were isolated by Ficoll-Paque density gradient centrifugation, using roughly 10 ml of fresh peripheral blood as the starting material. The data were obtained in a study of Graves' ophthalmopathy and Graves' hyperthyroidism. Points from the study as a whole: The authors also found most expanded thyroid clonotypes above 0.001 frequency in blood.

Transcripts of RNA were the source for amplifying TCR beta CDR3 regions. An initial RT-PCR round employing HTBI primers preceded a second-round multiplex PCR. TCRdb called the multiplex PCR reads again in MiXCR, with one record for every CDR3 protein. The sample consists of around 600,000 distinct CDR3 sequences, just over 40% of them appearing once. This receptor was obtained from an adult man with Graves' ophthalmopathy. Sequencing was done on a sample of peripheral blood.

CDR3 region: CASRRGGDNSPLHF. CDR3 coding DNA: TGTGCCAGCAGGCGAGGGGGCGATAATTCACCCCTCCACTTT. The chain employs TRBV7-9 and TRBJ1-6, with 7 bases aligning to TRBD1. CDR3 size: 14 residues. The germline CDR1 and CDR2 sequences are SEHNR and FQNEAQ (reference sequence). The V gene end was trimmed by 6 bases and the J gene end by 5 bases; junction bases not matched to a gene: 4.